The present entry profiles one T cell receptor (beta chain) with its context. Germline lookup yields CDR1 SGDLS and CDR2 YYNGEE. Trimming pared 4 bases from V and 3 bases from J, leaving 16 bases between. The CDR3 totals 16 residues. The data derive from a study of OX40 agonist ivuxolimab in advanced cancers. TCRdb's copy holds only in-frame clones and misses some; the assay was immunoSEQ multiplex PCR. Among about 15,000 clones, roughly 65% were seen once, and the ten largest hold around 35%. This TCR was recovered from an adult with an advanced solid tumor such as melanoma, head and neck, liver or kidney cancer. Sequencing was performed on CD4+ or CD8+ T cells sorted from blood, taken in a trial of the OX40 agonist ivuxolimab. The chain uses TRBV9 and TRBJ2-2, with D unclear. The CDR3 region is CASSPNEGSDTGELFF. The CDR3 nucleotides are TGTGCCAGCAGCCCCAATGAAGGGTCGGACACCGGGGAGCTGTTTTTT.